Below, 30 T cell receptor beta chains from the same sample are listed, as sequenced in a study of technical replicates of blood from a few donors. Data came from immunoSEQ multiplex PCR; TCRdb stores just in-frame clones and leaves some out. The table lists under 90,000 clones, 93% of them singletons. Sequencing was done on a sample of T cells isolated from PBMCs. Every receptor here comes from a human donor in good health.

The genes are TRBV9 and TRBJ1-2; 8 bases are shared with TRBD1. This CDR3 has 16 residues. Germline V gives CDR1 SGDLS, CDR2 YYNGEE. The ends lost 4 bases at V and 3 bases at J; junction bases unmatched: 11. The CDR3 DNA is TGTGCCAGCAGCCCCCTAGTAGGACAGGGCGACTATGGCTACACCTTC. Translated: CASSPLVGQGDYGYTF.

The chain joins TRBV7-2 to TRBJ1-2; TRBD1 agrees at 7 bases. Germline V gene lookup returns CDR1 SGHTA and CDR2 FQGNSA. V shed 1 base, J shed 8 bases, and the junction held 7 bases outside the gene matches. The CDR3 has 14 residues. The CDR3 loop is CASSLEATGVGYTF. The CDR3 nucleotides read TGTGCCAGCAGCTTAGAGGCTACAGGGGTGGGCTACACCTTC.

The genes are TRBV5-1 and TRBJ2-7, with D uncertain. The germline V gene encodes CDR1 SGHRS and CDR2 YFSETQ. The V gene lost 1 base and the J gene lost 4 bases, with 9 bases spanning the gap. CDR3 length: 13 amino acids. The CDR3 reads CASSLSIGYEQYF. The CDR3 DNA reads TGCGCCAGCAGCTTGAGCATCGGGTACGAGCAGTACTTC.

This sequence joins TRBV5-1 and TRBJ2-2, with 10 bases identical to TRBD1. The CDR3 is made up of 15 amino acids. Trimming at V came to 4 bases and at J to 6 bases, leaving 6 bases not matched to a gene. Per the germline V gene, CDR1 is SGHRS and CDR2 is YFSETQ. The CDR3 DNA sequence: TGCGCCAGCAGCGCCGGGACAGGGGAGGCCGGGGAGCTGTTTTTT. Residues: CASSAGTGEAGELFF.

This chain links TRBV18 with TRBJ2-5; 9 nucleotides align to TRBD1. Germline-derived CDR1 and CDR2 are KGHSH and LQKENI. Germline trimming cut 5 bases from V and 7 bases from J; bases unmatched to any gene: 8. CDR3 size: 14 residues. CDR3 DNA: TGTGCCAGCTCATCTACAGGGGGCGAGGTGACCCAGTACTTC. This translates into CASSSTGGEVTQYF.

The chain couples TRBV7-6 to TRBJ2-7; no clear D. Germline CDR1 SGHVS, CDR2 FNYEAQ. V was clipped by 1 base and J by 5 bases, with 6 bases between them. This CDR3 has 12 amino acids. CDR3 in DNA: TGTGCCAGCAGCTTAGTTCTAAACGAGCAGTACTTC. This codes for CASSLVLNEQYF.

The rearrangement joins TRBV7-8 to TRBJ2-7; no definite D call. The CDR3 has 12 residues. The germline CDR1 and CDR2 sequences are SGHVS and FQNEAQ. With 1 base removed from V and 3 bases from J, the gap between germline ends came to 4 bases. CDR3 nucleotides: TGTGCCAGCAGCTTAGGCAGCTACGAGCAGTACTTC. Encoded protein: CASSLGSYEQYF.

The V gene is TRBV19, the J gene TRBJ1-4, with 10 nucleotides matching TRBD1. The trim removed 10 bases at V and 0 bases at J, leaving 11 bases unmatched. The CDR3 is made up of 17 amino acids. Looked up from germline, CDR1 is LNHDA and CDR2 is SQIVND (reference sequence). CDR3 DNA sequence: TGTGCCACCCATCGACAGGGGGCCTGGGCAACTAATGAAAAACTGTTTTTT. It codes for CATHRQGAWATNEKLFF.

The V call is TRBV14, the J call TRBJ1-1, with D unresolved. Looked up from germline, CDR1 is SGHDN and CDR2 is FVKESK. CDR3 length equals 15 residues. The ends were cut back, 1 base at V and 1 base at J, with 10 bases in the middle. CDR3 sequence (DNA): TGTGCCAGCAGCCAAGCGGCCACGGGGAACACTGAAGCTTTCTTT. This translates into CASSQAATGNTEAFF.

The chain combines TRBV19 with TRBJ2-7; 7 nucleotides match TRBD1. Germline-derived CDR1 and CDR2 are LNHDA and SQIVND (reference sequence). This CDR3 has 14 amino acids. Losses at the gene ends were 5 bases for V and 2 bases for J; bases not matched to a gene: 6. The CDR3 is CASSAVTGPYEQYF. The CDR3 DNA sequence: TGTGCCAGTAGTGCTGTGACAGGGCCCTACGAGCAGTACTTC.

The V and J genes are TRBV2 and TRBJ2-1; 7 bases are shared with TRBD1. The CDR3 length is 15 residues. After removal of 5 bases from V and 10 bases from J, the junction contained 14 bases not matched to a gene. CDR1 and CDR2 from the germline V gene are SNHLY and FYNNEI. In nucleotides, the CDR3 is TGTGCCAGCAGTTTATACCGGGACAGCCTCGGGGAGCAGTTCTTC. Translated, it gives CASSLYRDSLGEQFF. Variable domain in full (rest from reference TRBV2 and TRBJ2-1): EPEVTQTPSHQVTQMGQEVILRCVPISNHLYFYWYRQILGQKVEFLVSFYNNEISEKSEIFDDQFSVERPDGSNFTLKIRSTKLEDSAMYFCASSLYRDSLGEQFFGPGTRLTVL.

The chain couples TRBV27 to TRBJ2-1; weak D call: TRBD2 (6 bases). Germline lookup yields CDR1 MNHEY and CDR2 SMNVEV (reference sequence). CDR3 size: 13 residues. Between the trimmed V and J ends, which lost 6 bases and 0 bases, there was a span of 6 bases. In DNA, the CDR3 is TGTGCCAGCAGAGCGGGCTCCTACAATGAGCAGTTCTTC. Translation gives CASRAGSYNEQFF.

The rearrangement uses TRBV5-4 and TRBJ2-7, with D perhaps matching TRBD1 (5 bases). The V end was cut by 4 bases, the J end by 3 bases, with 14 bases between. The V gene's germline CDR1 is SGHNT and CDR2 YYREEE (reference sequence). This CDR3 is 14 amino acids long. CDR3 nucleotide sequence: TGTGCCAGCAGCCTTAGGGGATGGGGCTACGAGCAGTACTTC. Its protein product is CASSLRGWGYEQYF.

This chain links TRBV5-1 with TRBJ2-3, with 7 bases aligning to TRBD1. J lost 0 bases, V lost 0 bases, and 4 bases had no gene match. The CDR3 covers 16 residues. From germline, CDR1 is SGHRS and CDR2 YFSETQ. The CDR3 loop is CASSLGQGTSTDTQYF. The CDR3 DNA follows: TGCGCCAGCAGCTTGGGACAGGGCACTAGCACAGATACGCAGTATTTT.

J is TRBJ1-5 and V is TRBV6-5, with 9 bases identical to TRBD1. V shed 0 bases and J 5 bases; nucleotides not matched to a gene: 5. CDR1 is MNHEY and CDR2 is SVGAGI in the germline V gene. CDR3 size: 16 residues. In nucleotides, the CDR3 is TGTGCCAGCAGTTACTCGAAGTGGACAGGGGATCAGCCCCAGCATTTT. It encodes CASSYSKWTGDQPQHF.

The chain uses TRBV11-3 and TRBJ2-3, with TRBD1 identical over 7 bases. This CDR3 spans 16 amino acids. Germline lookup yields CDR1 SGHNT and CDR2 YENEEA. V lost 9 bases to trimming and J lost 2 bases; unmatched junction nucleotides: 14. The CDR3 loop reads CASSPRQGIITDTQYF. In DNA, the CDR3 is TGTGCCAGTTCACCCAGACAGGGAATCATCACAGATACGCAGTATTTT. Full variable domain (remainder filled in from reference TRBV11-3 and TRBJ2-3): EAGVVQSPRYKIIEKKQPVAFWCNPISGHNTLYWYLQNLGQGPELLIRYENEEAVDDSQLPKDRFSAERLKGVDSTLKIQPAELGDSAVYLCASSPRQGIITDTQYFGPGTRLTVL.

The rearrangement links TRBV2 to TRBJ2-1, with a weak D call TRBD2 (5 bases). Trimming removed 5 bases at V and 12 bases at J, with 17 bases between. The CDR3 contains 13 residues. Germline lookup yields CDR1 SNHLY and CDR2 FYNNEI. In nucleotides, the CDR3 is TGTGCCAGCAGTTTGGACTCGGGTGACCTGCAGTTCTTC. This codes for CASSLDSGDLQFF.

J is TRBJ1-1 and V is TRBV28; the match to TRBD1 covers 7 bases. CDR3 length equals 18 residues. V trimming: 6 bases; J trimming: 0 bases; junction bases outside the gene matches: 16. Germline V gives CDR1 MDHEN, CDR2 SYDVKM. CDR3 region: CASSPRRGTDNMNTEAFF. The CDR3 DNA follows: TGTGCCAGCAGCCCCAGGAGGGGGACAGATAATATGAACACTGAAGCTTTCTTT.

The V and J genes are TRBV5-1 and TRBJ1-4; D ambiguous. Trimming cost V 0 bases and J 3 bases, with 9 bases left between them. Germline V gives CDR1 SGHRS, CDR2 YFSETQ. There are 15 residues in the CDR3. The CDR3 sequence is CASSLAGRPNEKLFF. The CDR3 DNA reads TGCGCCAGCAGCTTGGCCGGGAGACCTAATGAAAAACTGTTTTTT.

The rearrangement joins TRBV5-1 to TRBJ1-2, with a possible D match to TRBD1 (5 bases). V lost 2 bases, J lost 8 bases, and 19 bases lay in between. Germline V gene data show CDR1 as SGHRS and CDR2 as YFSETQ. This CDR3 spans 15 amino acids. The CDR3 sequence: CASSFGHQEGLGYTF. CDR3 coding DNA: TGCGCCAGCAGCTTCGGACACCAGGAGGGACTCGGCTACACCTTC.

The chain joins TRBV7-2 to TRBJ2-4, with TRBD1 identical over 8 bases. CDR3 length: 15 residues. With V trimmed by 5 bases and J by 9 bases, 12 bases remained unmatched. Looked up from germline, CDR1 is SGHTA and CDR2 is FQGNSA. Written as DNA, the CDR3 is TGTGCCAGCAGCCCGTTGCCAGGGGGCGAAGGCATTCAGTACTTC. This gives the protein CASSPLPGGEGIQYF.

The chain joins TRBV2 to TRBJ2-7; the match to TRBD2 covers 10 bases. Germline V lookup: CDR1 SNHLY, CDR2 FYNNEI. The CDR3 is made up of 15 amino acids. Germline trimming cut 1 base from V and 4 bases from J; bases unmatched to any gene: 4. DNA for the CDR3: TGTGCCAGCAGTGAAGGGTATAGCGGGAGGTACGAGCAGTACTTC. Its protein is CASSEGYSGRYEQYF.

CDR3 protein: CASSPGQIMNTEAFF. DNA for the CDR3: TGCGCCAGCAGCCCCGGACAGATCATGAACACTGAAGCTTTCTTT. J is TRBJ1-1 and V is TRBV5-1; possible D gene TRBD1, 6 bases. There are 15 residues in the CDR3. Trimming stripped 4 bases from V and 0 bases from J, with 13 bases between. CDR1 SGHRS and CDR2 YFSETQ come from the germline V gene.

The chain uses TRBV7-8 and TRBJ2-7; TRBD1 aligns across 8 bases. CDR1 is SGHVS and CDR2 is FQNEAQ in the germline V gene. This CDR3 spans 16 amino acids. V lost 4 bases and J lost 2; bases outside the gene matches: 10. The DNA for the CDR3 is TGTGCCAGCAGCTACAGGGGGACATTCAAAGCCTACGAGCAGTACTTC. It encodes CASSYRGTFKAYEQYF.

The sample holds one count of this clone. The chain combines TRBV11-2 with TRBJ2-1, with TRBD2 identical over 11 bases. Losses at the gene ends were 3 bases for V and 0 bases for J; bases not matched to a gene: 4. CDR3 length: 17 residues. The germline V gene encodes CDR1 SGHAT and CDR2 FQNNGV. The CDR3 DNA reads as TGTGCCAGCAGCTTGACTAGCGGGATTCGCTCCTACAATGAGCAGTTCTTC. It translates to CASSLTSGIRSYNEQFF. The full variable domain, its missing parts supplied by reference TRBV11-2 and TRBJ2-1, is EAGVAQSPRYKIIEKRQSVAFWCNPISGHATLYWYQQILGQGPKLLIQFQNNGVVDDSQLPKDRFSAERLKGVDSTLKIQPAKLEDSAVYLCASSLTSGIRSYNEQFFGPGTRLTVL.

The chain employs TRBV10-3 and TRBJ1-2; D is ambiguous. The V gene's germline CDR1 is ENHRY and CDR2 SYGVKD. V lost 0 bases, J lost 1 base, and 6 bases lay in between. CDR3 length equals 14 residues. CDR3 sequence (DNA): TGTGCCATCAGTGAGTCTCAGAATAACTATGGCTACACCTTC. Protein: CAISESQNNYGYTF.

The V call is TRBV28, the J call TRBJ1-1; D uncertain. Germline-derived CDR1 and CDR2 are MDHEN and SYDVKM. The V gene lost 6 bases and the J gene lost 0 bases, with 5 bases spanning the gap. The CDR3 is made up of 12 amino acids. The CDR3 region has the DNA TGTGCCAGCAGAATTATGAACACTGAAGCTTTCTTT. This translates into CASRIMNTEAFF.

This clone has just one count. This chain connects TRBV21-1 to TRBJ1-2; the table's TRBD1 call for D was not verified on the DNA. TRBV21-1 is shown as a pseudogene. The CDR3 contains 14 residues. The DNA for the CDR3 is TGTGCCAGCAGCACAATCCAGGGGCCGTATGGCTACACCTTC. The encoded protein is CASSTIQGPYGYTF.

For this clone: This same CDR3 is encoded by further DNA sequences in the sample. V and J are TRBV7-9 and TRBJ2-1, with 10 bases lining up with TRBD1. Trimming removed 4 bases from V and 4 bases from J; junction bases left unmatched: 4. The CDR3 totals 15 residues. From germline, CDR1 is SEHNR and CDR2 FQNEAQ (reference sequence). CDR3 coding DNA: TGTGCCAGCAGCTCCGGGACAGGGGTTTACAATGAGCAGTTCTTC. Residues: CASSSGTGVYNEQFF.

This chain connects TRBV29-1 to TRBJ2-7; possibly TRBD2 for D (5 bases). Trimming cost V 5 bases and J 3 bases, with 23 bases left between them. The CDR3 has 16 amino acids. In germline, CDR1 is SQVTM, CDR2 ANQGSEA. CDR3 region: CSVRVLVRYGDYEQYF. CDR3 DNA: TGCAGCGTTCGAGTACTAGTCCGTTACGGGGACTACGAGCAGTACTTC.